This is a list of T cell receptor beta chains from one sample in a study of CD8+ T cells in alopecia areata. Method: immunoSEQ multiplex PCR; TCRdb's copy keeps in-frame clones and lacks some. The table lists about 130,000 clones, 49% of them singletons. The input for sequencing was CD8+ T cells sorted from blood, taken at week 0. The receptors derive from a human donor with alopecia areata. Both conserved end residues are part of each CDR3. The order of the fields is J gene, D gene, clone size, V gene, CDR3 protein, CDR3 DNA. A D gene is named only where the DNA matches it firmly. Some rows mark clone size as missing; the rest say once, few, many or name a class of expanded clone.

>TRBJ2-5|TRBD1|.|TRBV9
CASSVDRDRGFQETQYF
TGTGCCAGCAGCGTAGACCGGGACAGGGGATTCCAAGAGACCCAGTACTTC
>TRBJ2-7|.|.|TRBV13
CASSPGPKETYEQYF
TGTGCCAGCAGCCCCGGCCCGAAGGAAACCTACGAGCAGTACTTC
>TRBJ1-1|.|many|TRBV4-2
CASSRTSADTEAFF
TGTGCCAGCAGCCGGACTTCAGCGGACACTGAAGCTTTCTTT
>TRBJ2-6|.|.|TRBV4-3
CASSLGSDGANVLTF
TGCGCCAGCAGCCTCGGGAGCGATGGGGCCAACGTCCTGACTTTC
>TRBJ2-1|TRBD1|few|TRBV5-5
CASTSVTGAYNEQFF
TGTGCCAGCACCTCCGTGACAGGGGCCTACAATGAGCAGTTCTTC
>TRBJ2-7|.|.|TRBV25-1
CASSEPSIGTYEQYF
TGTGCCAGCAGTGAACCCTCGATAGGGACCTACGAGCAGTACTTC
>TRBJ1-3|.|many|TRBV7-9
CASSLDSPAARF
TGTGCCAGCAGCTTGGACAGCCCAGCCGCCCGATTT
>TRBJ1-2|.|.|TRBV7-9
CASSSLYREPHGYTF
TGTGCCAGCAGCTCCCTGTACAGGGAGCCCCATGGCTACACCTTC
>TRBJ2-1|TRBD1|few|TRBV5-6
CASSFPGGSYNEQFF
TGTGCCAGCAGCTTCCCAGGGGGCTCCTACAATGAGCAGTTCTTC
>TRBJ2-3|.|few|TRBV7-8
CASSPRRRRHTQYF
TGTGCCAGCAGCCCAAGGCGGAGGCGGCATACGCAGTATTTT
>TRBJ2-1|.|.|TRBV29-1
CSVEGQNEQFF
TGCAGCGTTGAAGGCCAGAATGAGCAGTTCTTC
>TRBJ2-7|TRBD1|.|TRBV6-5
CASSSVTGGLAQYF
TGTGCCAGCAGTTCCGTGACAGGGGGTCTTGCGCAGTACTTC
>TRBJ2-5|.|.|TRBV6-1
CASSERRGETQYF
TGTGCCAGCAGTGAACGCCGGGGGGAGACCCAGTACTTC
>TRBJ1-5|.|.|TRBV6-1
CASSPGTNQPQHF
TGTGCCAGCAGCCCCGGGACCAATCAGCCCCAGCATTTT
>TRBJ1-4|.|few|TRBV29-1
CSVGGSSTNEKLFF
TGCAGCGTTGGAGGCAGCTCAACTAATGAAAAACTGTTTTTT
>TRBJ1-6|.|once|TRBV30
CAWSSDGNSPLHF
TGTGCCTGGAGTTCTGACGGGAATTCACCCCTCCACTTT
>TRBJ2-7|TRBD1|.|TRBV7-3
CASSEGQGLYEQYF
TGTGCCAGCAGCGAGGGACAGGGATTGTACGAGCAGTACTTC
>TRBJ2-7|.|.|TRBV6-5
CASSLTGDPSGRYF
TGTGCCAGCAGTCTCACAGGAGACCCGTCGGGCAGGTACTTC
>TRBJ1-5|TRBD1|few|TRBV18
CASSPRQGDQPQHF
TGTGCCAGCTCACCAAGACAGGGTGATCAGCCCCAGCATTTT
>TRBJ1-2|TRBD1|.|TRBV29-1
CSVVLDRVNGYTF
TGCAGCGTTGTTCTGGACAGGGTTAATGGCTACACCTTC
>TRBJ1-2|TRBD1|few|TRBV7-8
CASSSVRGLDYGYTF
TGTGCCAGCAGCTCGGTCAGGGGGCTCGACTATGGCTACACCTTC
>TRBJ2-1|TRBD2|.|TRBV27
CASTHLVSGGAGEQFF
TGTGCCAGCACACACCTAGTTAGCGGGGGGGCCGGTGAGCAGTTCTTC
>TRBJ1-5|TRBD1|.|TRBV6-5
CASSFGTGVQPQHF
TGTGCCAGCAGTTTCGGGACAGGGGTTCAGCCCCAGCATTTT
>TRBJ2-2|.|.|TRBV5-4
CASSRDSYTGELFF
TGTGCCAGCAGCCGTGACTCCTACACCGGGGAGCTGTTTTTT
>TRBJ2-7|.|.|TRBV29-1
CSVEANSYEQYF
TGCAGCGTTGAAGCGAACTCCTACGAGCAGTACTTC
>TRBJ1-6|.|.|TRBV5-1
CASSLVFEGRNNSPLHF
TGCGCCAGCAGCTTGGTTTTTGAGGGCCGCAACAATTCACCCCTCCACTTT
>TRBJ1-5|TRBD1|few|TRBV6-4
CASSDSFGTGLNQPQHF
TGTGCCAGCAGTGACTCTTTCGGGACAGGGCTTAATCAGCCCCAGCATTTT
>TRBJ2-5|TRBD2|.|TRBV4-2
CASSHERGGGETQYF
TGTGCCAGCAGCCATGAGCGGGGGGGCGGGGAGACCCAGTACTTC
>TRBJ2-1|TRBD2|.|TRBV4-1
CASSQVAGGHNEQFF
TGCGCCAGCAGCCAAGTAGCGGGGGGGCACAATGAGCAGTTCTTC
>TRBJ2-1|.|.|TRBV7-8
CASSFGRTAANEQFF
TGTGCCAGCAGCTTTGGGAGAACCGCTGCTAATGAGCAGTTCTTC
>TRBJ2-7|TRBD1|few|TRBV29-1
CSVLGGQGSYEQYF
TGCAGCGTTCTTGGAGGACAGGGATCCTACGAGCAGTACTTC
>TRBJ2-1|TRBD2|once|TRBV13
CASSLAPSGSYNEQFF
TGTGCCAGCAGCTTAGCGCCTAGCGGGTCCTACAATGAGCAGTTCTTC
>TRBJ1-4|.|.|TRBV4-3
CASSQDQPGAKLFF
TGCGCCAGCAGCCAAGATCAACCCGGGGCAAAACTGTTTTTT
>TRBJ1-6|TRBD1|.|TRBV27
CASSLSLGGTGDSPLHF
TGTGCCAGCAGTTTATCGCTCGGAGGGACAGGGGATTCACCCCTCCACTTT
>TRBJ1-3|.|.|TRBV29-1
CSVQRAHTGNTIYF
TGCAGCGTGCAACGGGCCCACACAGGAAACACCATATATTTT
>TRBJ2-5|.|.|TRBV5-6
CASSLEVTVTETQYF
TGTGCCAGCAGCTTAGAGGTGACAGTAACAGAGACCCAGTACTTC
>TRBJ2-3|TRBD1|few|TRBV5-4
CASSWDRGYTDTQYF
TGTGCCAGCAGCTGGGACAGGGGTTACACAGATACGCAGTATTTT
>TRBJ1-6|.|few|TRBV13
CASSREGGSPLHF
TGTGCCAGCAGCCGCGAGGGAGGATCACCCCTCCACTTT
>TRBJ2-3|.|.|TRBV5-6
CASKTEGDTQYF
TGTGCCAGCAAAACAGAGGGGGATACGCAGTATTTT
>TRBJ1-1|.|.|TRBV29-1
CSVLSLRNTEAFF
TGCAGCGTTCTGTCACTCCGGAACACTGAAGCTTTCTTT
>TRBJ2-3|TRBD2|few|TRBV6-4
CASSDSSGGSTDTQYF
TGTGCCAGCAGTGACTCAAGCGGGGGTAGCACAGATACGCAGTATTTT
>TRBJ2-7|TRBD1|.|TRBV7-2
CASSFPRDRPYEQYF
TGTGCCAGCAGCTTCCCCCGGGACAGACCCTACGAGCAGTACTTC
>TRBJ2-2|.|.|TRBV29-1
CSVIWVRGDTGELFF
TGCAGCGTTATCTGGGTTAGAGGCGACACCGGGGAGCTGTTTTTT
>TRBJ1-1|.|.|TRBV7-9
CASSPGTEAFF
TGTGCCAGCAGCCCCGGTACTGAAGCTTTCTTT
>TRBJ2-7|.|.|TRBV4-1
CASSPEWGDNEQYF
TGCGCCAGCAGCCCCGAGTGGGGGGACAACGAGCAGTACTTC
>TRBJ2-1|.|few|TRBV2
CASSERATSTNEQFF
TGTGCCAGCAGTGAAAGAGCTACTTCGACTAATGAGCAGTTCTTC
>TRBJ1-1|TRBD1|.|TRBV5-6
CASSLGTGLTEAFF
TGTGCCAGCAGCTTGGGGACAGGGTTGACTGAAGCTTTCTTT
>TRBJ1-2|TRBD1|few|TRBV4-3
CASSQDPSGTEIGYTF
TGCGCCAGCAGCCAAGATCCCTCCGGGACAGAGATAGGCTACACCTTC
>TRBJ1-2|.|.|TRBV18
CASSPPGTINYGYTF
TGTGCCAGCTCACCGCCAGGGACCATAAACTATGGCTACACCTTC